A selection of T cell receptor beta chains follows, all from one sample in a study of shared clonotypes between healthy human individuals. Repertoires were generated with immunoSEQ multiplex PCR, while TCRdb's copy carries only in-frame clones and drops some. There are over a million clones in the sample; around 97% occur only once, and approximately 1.1% lies in the top ten. Sequencing used naive CD4+ T cells sorted from blood. The source is a young man in good health. CDR3s include the opening cysteine and the closing phenylalanine or tryptophan. Fields, in order: clone size, V gene, J gene, D gene, CDR3 protein, CDR3 DNA. The D gene is left open where the match is weak. Clone size is given for some rows only: seen once, a few or many times, or a class if the clone is expanded.

abundance: .
v_gene: TRBV5-6
j_gene: TRBJ2-2
d_gene: .
CDR3aa: CAGRDPNTGELFF
CDR3nt: TGTGCCGGCAGGGATCCGAACACCGGGGAGCTGTTTTTT

abundance: .
v_gene: TRBV2
j_gene: TRBJ2-5
d_gene: .
CDR3aa: CASSPARETQYF
CDR3nt: TGTGCCAGCAGCCCCGCTAGAGAGACCCAGTACTTC

abundance: once
v_gene: TRBV5-1
j_gene: TRBJ2-7
d_gene: TRBD2
CDR3aa: CASSLDGLAGSSYEQYF
CDR3nt: TGCGCCAGCAGCTTGGACGGACTAGCGGGGAGCTCCTACGAGCAGTACTTC

abundance: .
v_gene: TRBV10-1
j_gene: TRBJ2-1
d_gene: .
CDR3aa: CATSAGVINEQFF
CDR3nt: TGCGCCACCTCAGCCGGAGTTATCAATGAGCAGTTCTTC

abundance: .
v_gene: TRBV19
j_gene: TRBJ2-5
d_gene: .
CDR3aa: CASSESGSQETQYF
CDR3nt: TGTGCCAGTAGTGAGTCAGGGTCGCAAGAGACCCAGTACTTC

abundance: .
v_gene: TRBV7-2
j_gene: TRBJ2-7
d_gene: .
CDR3aa: CASSPGWQRAYEQYF
CDR3nt: TGTGCCAGCAGCCCCGGATGGCAGCGGGCTTACGAGCAGTACTTC

abundance: .
v_gene: TRBV6-5
j_gene: TRBJ1-1
d_gene: TRBD1
CDR3aa: CASSKDRSKEAFF
CDR3nt: TGTGCCAGCAGTAAGGACAGGAGTAAGGAAGCTTTCTTT

abundance: .
v_gene: TRBV5-1
j_gene: TRBJ2-1
d_gene: .
CDR3aa: CASSFSGSNEQFF
CDR3nt: TGCGCCAGCAGCTTTTCGGGGAGCAATGAGCAGTTCTTC

abundance: .
v_gene: TRBV5-5
j_gene: TRBJ2-3
d_gene: .
CDR3aa: CASSFPRTDTQYF
CDR3nt: TGTGCCAGCAGCTTCCCCAGGACGGATACGCAGTATTTT

abundance: .
v_gene: TRBV6-4
j_gene: TRBJ1-2
d_gene: .
CDR3aa: CASSDRYGYTF
CDR3nt: TGTGCCAGCAGTGACCGGTATGGCTACACCTTC

abundance: .
v_gene: TRBV21-1
j_gene: TRBJ1-2
d_gene: .
CDR3aa: CASSKDTMTRNYGYTF
CDR3nt: TGTGCCAGCAGCAAAGACACCATGACCCGTAACTATGGCTACACCTTC

abundance: .
v_gene: TRBV18
j_gene: TRBJ1-3
d_gene: .
CDR3aa: CASSPQVGSLGSGNTIYF
CDR3nt: TGTGCCAGCTCACCACAAGTTGGGTCGCTCGGGTCTGGAAACACCATATATTTT

abundance: .
v_gene: TRBV28
j_gene: TRBJ2-6
d_gene: TRBD1
CDR3aa: CASSPWTGANSGANVLTF
CDR3nt: TGTGCCAGCAGTCCATGGACAGGAGCCAACTCTGGGGCCAACGTCCTGACTTTC

abundance: once
v_gene: TRBV7-9
j_gene: TRBJ2-1
d_gene: TRBD1
CDR3aa: CASTLDRLTYNEQFF
CDR3nt: TGTGCCAGCACCTTGGACAGGTTAACCTACAATGAGCAGTTCTTC

abundance: .
v_gene: TRBV18
j_gene: TRBJ1-1
d_gene: .
CDR3aa: CASSPDPEGITEAFF
CDR3nt: TGTGCCAGCTCACCAGATCCAGAAGGGATAACTGAAGCTTTCTTT

abundance: once
v_gene: TRBV6-6
j_gene: TRBJ1-5
d_gene: .
CDR3aa: CASSRTWSTQPQHF
CDR3nt: TGTGCCAGCAGCCGGACATGGTCTACTCAGCCCCAGCATTTT

abundance: .
v_gene: TRBV5-3
j_gene: TRBJ2-7
d_gene: .
CDR3aa: CASSLGRLSIYEQYF
CDR3nt: TGTGCCAGCAGCTTGGGCAGGTTAAGTATCTACGAGCAGTACTTC

abundance: .
v_gene: TRBV18
j_gene: TRBJ2-7
d_gene: .
CDR3aa: CASSPKSSYEQYF
CDR3nt: TGTGCCAGCTCACCCAAGAGCTCCTACGAGCAGTACTTC

abundance: .
v_gene: TRBV10-3
j_gene: TRBJ1-1
d_gene: .
CDR3aa: CAAGRTVNTEAFF
CDR3nt: TGTGCCGCGGGCCGAACAGTAAACACTGAAGCTTTCTTT

abundance: .
v_gene: TRBV19
j_gene: TRBJ2-3
d_gene: TRBD1
CDR3aa: CASGGTGSTDTQYF
CDR3nt: TGTGCCAGTGGGGGGACAGGTAGCACAGATACGCAGTATTTT

abundance: once
v_gene: TRBV18
j_gene: TRBJ1-3
d_gene: .
CDR3aa: CASSPNSRNTIYF
CDR3nt: TGTGCCAGCTCACCAAACAGCAGAAACACCATATATTTT

abundance: .
v_gene: TRBV19
j_gene: TRBJ1-5
d_gene: .
CDR3aa: CASSPDGQGLQPQHF
CDR3nt: TGTGCCAGTAGTCCAGACGGCCAGGGACTTCAGCCCCAGCATTTT

abundance: .
v_gene: TRBV6-4
j_gene: TRBJ2-5
d_gene: .
CDR3aa: CASSGKRGETQYF
CDR3nt: TGTGCCAGCAGTGGGAAACGTGGGGAGACCCAGTACTTC

abundance: .
v_gene: TRBV6-1
j_gene: TRBJ2-3
d_gene: .
CDR3aa: CASGRQVGQDTQYF
CDR3nt: TGTGCCAGCGGTAGACAGGTGGGACAAGATACGCAGTATTTT

abundance: .
v_gene: TRBV28
j_gene: TRBJ2-7
d_gene: .
CDR3aa: CASSPPPGSAEQYF
CDR3nt: TGTGCCAGCAGCCCCCCCCCGGGCAGCGCTGAGCAGTACTTC

abundance: .
v_gene: TRBV6-5
j_gene: TRBJ2-1
d_gene: .
CDR3aa: CASQGYNEQFF
CDR3nt: TGTGCCAGTCAGGGGTACAATGAGCAGTTCTTC

abundance: .
v_gene: TRBV14
j_gene: TRBJ2-3
d_gene: .
CDR3aa: CASSQPGRLLPYTDTQYF
CDR3nt: TGTGCCAGCAGCCAACCCGGACGCCTCTTGCCATACACAGATACGCAGTATTTT

abundance: .
v_gene: TRBV5-1
j_gene: TRBJ2-5
d_gene: .
CDR3aa: CASSLDPLGQETQYF
CDR3nt: TGCGCCAGCAGCTTGGACCCACTAGGTCAAGAGACCCAGTACTTC

abundance: .
v_gene: TRBV25-1
j_gene: TRBJ2-1
d_gene: .
CDR3aa: CASSEYSGGISYNEQFF
CDR3nt: TGTGCCAGCAGTGAATATTCTGGCGGGATATCCTACAATGAGCAGTTCTTC

abundance: once
v_gene: TRBV7-2
j_gene: TRBJ1-5
d_gene: .
CDR3aa: CASRPTGSNQPQHF
CDR3nt: TGTGCCAGCAGACCCACCGGTAGCAATCAGCCCCAGCATTTT

abundance: .
v_gene: TRBV7-9
j_gene: TRBJ2-2
d_gene: .
CDR3aa: CASSFYASTGELFF
CDR3nt: TGTGCCAGCAGCTTTTACGCTAGTACCGGGGAGCTGTTTTTT

abundance: .
v_gene: TRBV28
j_gene: TRBJ2-3
d_gene: .
CDR3aa: CASSSQGLGTDTQYF
CDR3nt: TGTGCCAGCAGTTCCCAGGGGCTAGGCACAGATACGCAGTATTTT

abundance: .
v_gene: TRBV18
j_gene: TRBJ2-1
d_gene: TRBD2
CDR3aa: CASSPVAGSLTEQFF
CDR3nt: TGTGCCAGCTCACCGGTAGCGGGAAGTCTCACTGAGCAGTTCTTC

abundance: .
v_gene: TRBV5-5
j_gene: TRBJ2-7
d_gene: TRBD2
CDR3aa: CASSLGLAGAWEQYF
CDR3nt: TGTGCCAGCAGCTTGGGACTAGCGGGAGCGTGGGAGCAGTACTTC

abundance: .
v_gene: TRBV4-2
j_gene: TRBJ2-7
d_gene: TRBD1
CDR3aa: CASSQVRGPRGQMSSYEQYF
CDR3nt: TGTGCCAGCAGCCAAGTAAGGGGCCCCAGGGGACAGATGAGCTCCTACGAGCAGTACTTC

abundance: .
v_gene: TRBV10-3
j_gene: TRBJ1-1
d_gene: .
CDR3aa: CAISRTVNTEAFF
CDR3nt: TGTGCCATCAGCCGGACGGTGAACACTGAAGCTTTCTTT

abundance: .
v_gene: TRBV19
j_gene: TRBJ2-7
d_gene: TRBD2
CDR3aa: CASRRGLAGPYEQYF
CDR3nt: TGTGCCAGTAGACGGGGACTAGCGGGGCCCTACGAGCAGTACTTC